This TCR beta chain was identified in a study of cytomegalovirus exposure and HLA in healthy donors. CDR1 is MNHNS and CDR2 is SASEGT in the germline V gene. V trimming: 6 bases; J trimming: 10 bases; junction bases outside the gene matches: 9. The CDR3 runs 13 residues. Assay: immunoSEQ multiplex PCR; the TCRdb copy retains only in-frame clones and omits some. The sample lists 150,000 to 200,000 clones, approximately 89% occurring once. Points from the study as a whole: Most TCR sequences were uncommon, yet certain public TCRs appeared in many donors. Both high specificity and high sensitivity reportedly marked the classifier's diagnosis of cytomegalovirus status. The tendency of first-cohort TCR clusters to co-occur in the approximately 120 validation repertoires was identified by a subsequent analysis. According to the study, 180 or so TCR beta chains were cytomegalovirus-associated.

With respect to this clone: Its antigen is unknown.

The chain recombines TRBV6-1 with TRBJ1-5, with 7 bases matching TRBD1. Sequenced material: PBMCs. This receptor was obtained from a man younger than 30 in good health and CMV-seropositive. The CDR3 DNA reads TGTGCCAGCAGCGAGGGGGCAACAGGACCCCAGCATTTT. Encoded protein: CASSEGATGPQHF.